This is a list of T cell receptor beta chains from one sample in a study of Ad26.COV2.S vaccination and SARS-CoV-2 variants. Here immunoSEQ multiplex PCR was the method, and the copy in TCRdb shows in-frame clones only, minus some. The sample includes almost 400,000 clones, approximately 90% of them seen just once. The specimen comprised peripheral blood, sampled in a trial of Ad26.COV2.S vaccine versus placebo. All receptors derive from a person aged 18 to 65 who received the Ad26.COV2.S COVID-19 vaccine or a placebo. CDR3s include the opening cysteine and the closing phenylalanine or tryptophan. D genes are given only for firm matches. The listing skips clone size in some rows; elsewhere it reads once, few, many or a size class.

clone size	D gene	J gene	V gene	CDR3 protein	CDR3 DNA
.	.	TRBJ2-7	TRBV11-2	CASSLGRWGEQYF	TGTGCCAGCAGCTTAGGGCGATGGGGGGAGCAGTACTTC
.	.	TRBJ1-2	TRBV5-4	CASSLEGNYGYTF	TGTGCCAGCAGCTTGGAGGGGAACTATGGCTACACCTTC
.	.	TRBJ2-7	TRBV6-5	CASRGAGRGEQYF	TGTGCCAGCAGGGGGGCAGGGAGGGGCGAGCAGTACTTC
.	.	TRBJ2-1	TRBV5-4	CASSVNTRGGEQFF	TGTGCCAGCAGCGTAAACACTAGAGGCGGTGAGCAGTTCTTC
.	TRBD2	TRBJ2-3	TRBV13	CASYSRTSEDTQYF	TGTGCCAGCTATTCTCGGACTAGCGAAGATACGCAGTATTTT
once	.	TRBJ2-5	TRBV19	CASSIFGLQETQYF	TGTGCCAGTAGTATTTTTGGCCTCCAAGAGACCCAGTACTTC
.	TRBD2	TRBJ2-1	TRBV6-4	CASSETSGTYNEQFF	TGTGCCAGCAGTGAAACTAGCGGAACCTACAATGAGCAGTTCTTC
once	.	TRBJ2-1	TRBV19	CASSIQRSYNEQFF	TGTGCCAGTAGTATACAGAGATCCTACAATGAGCAGTTCTTC
once	TRBD1	TRBJ1-2	TRBV25-1	CASSATGQGNYGYTF	TGTGCCAGCAGTGCAACAGGACAGGGAAACTATGGCTACACCTTC
.	TRBD2	TRBJ2-5	TRBV9	CASSAVAGGQETQYF	TGTGCCAGCAGCGCTGTAGCGGGAGGCCAAGAGACCCAGTACTTC
.	.	TRBJ2-5	TRBV18	CASSPPARGETQYF	TGTGCCAGCTCACCACCAGCAAGGGGGGAGACCCAGTACTTC
.	TRBD1	TRBJ1-1	TRBV27	CASSYRTGNEAFF	TGTGCCAGCAGTTACAGGACAGGGAACGAAGCTTTCTTT
.	.	TRBJ2-1	TRBV7-9	CASSLRQASKNEQFF	TGTGCCAGCAGCTTAAGACAGGCTTCAAAAAATGAGCAGTTCTTC
once	.	TRBJ2-3	TRBV5-1	CASSLKGQADTQYF	TGCGCCAGCAGCTTGAAGGGCCAGGCAGATACGCAGTATTTT
.	.	TRBJ1-2	TRBV6-5	CASSYEGANYGYTF	TGTGCCAGCAGTTACGAAGGGGCTAACTATGGCTACACCTTC
.	.	TRBJ1-5	TRBV5-1	CASSLRGDSNQPQHF	TGCGCCAGCAGCTTGCGGGGGGATAGCAATCAGCCCCAGCATTTT
.	.	TRBJ1-1	TRBV18	CASSPQTGGEAFF	TGTGCCAGCTCACCACAAACCGGGGGTGAAGCTTTCTTT
.	.	TRBJ1-4	TRBV15	CATRGRANEKLFF	TGTGCCACACGGGGGAGGGCTAATGAAAAACTGTTTTTT